Following are 20 T cell receptor beta chains from one sample sequenced in a study of T cell clusters in autoimmune cytopenias. One tube held mixed TRB-A and TRB-B primer pools for touch-down PCR. TCRdb re-analyzed the multiplex PCR reads; it lists each CDR3 protein once, without DNA. Its clone listing holds some 7,400 distinct CDR3 sequences. TRB was amplified from roughly 0.25 ug of peripheral blood genomic DNA per sample. The sample was also linked to a second study, of T cell repertoires in aging, cancer and after chemotherapy.

Sequencing input: peripheral blood. The receptor set was obtained from a human donor in good health.

The gene calls are TRBV5-5 and TRBJ1-6. The CDR3 is 16 residues long. Germline V gene sequence: CDR1 SGHKS, CDR2 YYEKEE (reference sequence). CDR3 sequence: CASSWDFEGSGSPLHF.

The chain links TRBV24-1 to TRBJ2-3; the TCRdb D gene call, TRBD1, has no DNA to confirm it. The CDR3 is 15 residues long. CDR1 and CDR2 from the germline V gene are KGHDR and SFDVKD. CDR3 protein: CATSDPGGSADTQYF.

V gene TRBV28 combines with J gene TRBJ2-5. The CDR3 extends over 13 amino acids. Per germline, CDR1 MDHEN and CDR2 SYDVKM. The CDR3 loop is CASSPWVQETQYF.

The CDR3: CATSRGGFGGANVLTF. The rearrangement joins TRBV15 to TRBJ2-6. This CDR3 spans 16 amino acids. Germline loops: CDR1 LNHNV, CDR2 YYDKDF (reference sequence). Full variable domain (rest looked up from reference TRBV15 and TRBJ2-6): DAMVIQNPRYQVTQFGKPVTLSCSQTLNHNVMYWYQQKSSQAPKLLFHYYDKDFNNEADTPDNFQSRRPNTSFCFLDIRSPGLGDTAMYLCATSRGGFGGANVLTFGAGSRLTVL.

The chain employs TRBV19 and TRBJ1-2. The CDR3 extends over 16 amino acids. Germline CDR1 reads LNHDA; CDR2 reads SQIVND (reference sequence). The CDR3 spells CASSETANEEYYGYTF.

The chain couples TRBV30 to TRBJ2-1; TCRdb selects TRBD2, and the lack of DNA leaves this call unchecked. This CDR3 is 19 amino acids long. Germline V CDR1 and CDR2: GTSNPN, SVGIG (reference sequence). The CDR3 protein is CAWKTMFAGENSAYNEQFF.

CDR3 protein: CATSRGRNSPLHF. The rearrangement joins TRBV15 to TRBJ1-6. The CDR3 loop spans 13 amino acids. The germline V gene has CDR1 LNHNV and CDR2 YYDKDF (reference sequence).

Frequency places this clonotype as medium-sized. This sequence joins TRBV30 and TRBJ2-3; TCRdb's assignment of TRBD2 cannot be checked, as there is no DNA. The length of the CDR3 is 16 residues. The germline CDR1 and CDR2 sequences are GTSNPN and SVGIG (reference sequence). This chain's CDR3 is CAWSGGTSGGLDTQYF.

The rearrangement joins TRBV30 to TRBJ1-2; TCRdb picks TRBD1, but there is no DNA to check that call. Germline CDR1 is GTSNPN and CDR2 is SVGIG (reference sequence). The CDR3 extends over 14 amino acids. The CDR3 is CAWNRDSTNYGYTF. Full variable domain (missing parts from reference TRBV30 and TRBJ1-2): SQTIHQWPATLVQPVGSPLSLECTVEGTSNPNLYWYRQAAGRGLQLLFYSVGIGQISSEVPQNLSASRPQDRQFILSSKKLLLSDSGFYLCAWNRDSTNYGYTFGSGTRLTVV.

J is TRBJ2-4 and V is TRBV27. CDR1 is MNHEY, CDR2 SMNVEV, per germline (reference sequence). This CDR3 has 15 amino acids. Here the CDR3 reads CASSPRSDTINIQYF.

This clonotype is identified as medium-sized from frequency. The genes are TRBV19 and TRBJ2-5; no DNA is available, so the TRBD1 call from TCRdb remains unchecked. Germline CDR1 is LNHDA and CDR2 is SQIVND (reference sequence). The CDR3 covers 13 residues. The CDR3 is CASSDWGGETQYF. The complete variable domain, with remaining parts taken from reference TRBV19 and TRBJ2-5, reads DGGITQSPKYLFRKEGQNVTLSCEQNLNHDAMYWYRQDPGQGLRLIYYSQIVNDFQKGDIAEGYSVSREKKESFPLTVTSAQKNPTAFYLCASSDWGGETQYFGPGTRLLVL.

The genes are TRBV6-4 and TRBJ2-1. CDR1 and CDR2 (germline): MRHNA, SNTAGT. CDR3 length equals 15 residues. The CDR3 region is CASSSTGGSSNEQFF.

CDR3 loop: CASSWGTDTPYEQYF. The J gene is TRBJ2-7, the V gene TRBV6-1; checking the TCRdb D call of TRBD1 is not possible without DNA. The CDR3 runs 15 residues. CDR1 MNHNS and CDR2 SASEGT come from the germline V gene.

This chain joins TRBV27 and TRBJ1-6; TCRdb proposes TRBD1, but this gene call is untestable without DNA. The CDR3 contains 13 residues. Germline CDR1 and CDR2: MNHEY and SMNVEV (reference sequence). The CDR3 reads CASSQNRASPLHF.

The chain couples TRBV18 to TRBJ2-7; no DNA is available, so the TRBD1 call from TCRdb remains unchecked. The germline V gene has CDR1 KGHSH and CDR2 LQKENI. The CDR3 runs to 16 residues. The CDR3 here is CASSPGLGGGLNEQYF. The full variable domain, in which reference TRBV18 and TRBJ2-7 provide the parts outside the CDR3, is NAGVMQNPRHLVRRRGQEARLRCSPMKGHSHVYWYRQLPEEGLKFMVYLQKENIIDESGMPKERFSAEFPKEGPSILRIQQVVRGDSAAYFCASSPGLGGGLNEQYFGPGTRLTVT.

The genes are TRBV5-5 and TRBJ1-1. This CDR3 is built from 13 residues. Germline CDR1 reads SGHKS; CDR2 reads YYEKEE (reference sequence). This CDR3 reads CASSIDRNTEAFF.

The chain is built from TRBV19 and TRBJ1-2; TCRdb's D call, TRBD1, is unchecked because there is no DNA. CDR1 LNHDA and CDR2 SQIVND come from the germline V gene (reference sequence). The CDR3 is made up of 14 amino acids. CDR3 protein: CASSIEDRNYGYTF.

According to its frequency, this clonotype is medium-sized. This chain connects TRBV19 to TRBJ2-5; TCRdb's assignment of TRBD2 cannot be checked, as there is no DNA. The germline CDR1 and CDR2 sequences are LNHDA and SQIVND (reference sequence). This CDR3 contains 14 residues. This CDR3 is CASSIAGGQETQYF.

The gene calls are TRBV19 and TRBJ1-1; the TCRdb call, TRBD1, lacks DNA for checking. The CDR3 length is 13 residues. CDR1 and CDR2 from the germline V gene are LNHDA and SQIVND (reference sequence). The CDR3 sequence is CATWGQGKTEAFF.

V gene TRBV19 combines with J gene TRBJ2-7; there is no DNA to check the TCRdb D call of TRBD1. The germline CDR1 and CDR2 sequences are LNHDA and SQIVND (reference sequence). CDR3 size: 15 residues. The CDR3 sequence: CASSISETGGYEQYF.